This entry describes one TCR beta chain. This specimen belongs to a study of blood T cell repertoires in COVID-19. Whole-study context: Samples representing acute and convalescent COVID-19 were sourced from the United States, Italy and Spain. T cells, B-cell-depleted T cells, or PBMCs supplied cDNA or gDNA.

Per germline, CDR1 SGHTA and CDR2 FQGNSA. V lost 2 bases to trimming and J lost 2 bases, with 7 bases between them. This CDR3 contains 14 residues. Assay: immunoSEQ multiplex PCR; the TCRdb copy retains only in-frame clones and omits some. The table records some 30,000 clones, 90% of them present only once. This chain uses TRBV7-2 with TRBJ2-1, with D possibly TRBD2 on 5 matching bases. The sequence was collected from a man in his sixties or seventies with active or convalescent COVID-19. The sample was peripheral blood. The CDR3 is CASSLYGAYNEQFF. The DNA of the CDR3 is TGTGCCAGCAGCTTATACGGGGCCTACAATGAGCAGTTCTTC.